This T cell receptor beta chain was obtained from a study of T-cell memory formation after mild COVID-19. Regarding the study as a whole: The study detected some responding clones in pre-infection memory, suggesting cross-reactive memory joined.

Employing constant-segment primers, 5'RACE generated TCR alpha and TCR beta cDNA libraries bearing sample barcodes and UMIs. TCRdb reprocessed the 5' RACE reads via MiXCR and lists one record per CDR3 protein. Of a few hundred thousand distinct CDR3 sequences in the sample, about an eighth were seen once. This CDR3 spans 11 amino acids. V gave up 1 base and J gave up 12 bases, with 10 bases separating them. To note about this clonotype: Its antigen is unknown.

The receptor was derived from a man aged 18 to 30 who had mild COVID-19 (a few samples of this study predate the infection). Cell type and time point are not known. The genes are TRBV12-3 or TRBV12-4 and TRBJ2-7; D might be TRBD2 (6 bases). Sequences were obtained from PBMCs or a T cell subset sorted from them (not recorded which). CDR3 region: CASSLGREPYF. The CDR3 coding sequence is TGTGCCAGCAGTTTAGGGAGGGAACCGTACTTC.